These 9 T cell receptor beta chains came from one sample sequenced in a study of blood T cell repertoires in COVID-19. Assay: immunoSEQ multiplex PCR; the TCRdb copy retains only in-frame clones and omits some. The sample lists 45,000 to 70,000 clones; approximately 80% were seen once. The sequenced sample consisted of peripheral blood. These TCRs come from a woman at least 80 years old with active or convalescent COVID-19.

The chain carries TRBV3-1 (or the pseudogene TRBV3-2) and TRBJ2-3; TRBD1 matches 9 bases. Losses at the gene ends were 5 bases for V and 2 bases for J; bases not matched to a gene: 5. The CDR3 loop spans 15 amino acids. Germline loops: CDR1 LGHDT, CDR2 YNNKEL (reference sequence). CDR3 sequence reads: CASSETGGDTDTQYF. Here the CDR3 DNA reads TGTGCCAGCAGCGAAACAGGGGGCGACACAGATACGCAGTATTTT.

This chain links TRBV7-2 with TRBJ1-2; D not resolved. This CDR3 comprises 13 residues. Deletions cut 1 base from V and 5 bases from J, with 8 bases between. The germline CDR1 and CDR2 sequences are SGHTA and FQGNSA. The CDR3 DNA follows: TGTGCCAGCAGCTTAGGCCAGATATATGGCTACACCTTC. Translation gives CASSLGQIYGYTF.

This clone was picked up a small number of times. V and J are TRBV12-3 or TRBV12-4 and TRBJ1-3; tentative D call: TRBD1 (6 bases). The CDR3 runs 13 residues. Trimming pared 5 bases from V and 8 bases from J, leaving 13 bases between. The CDR3 reads CASSIGQRDTIYF. DNA of the CDR3: TGTGCCAGCAGTATCGGACAGAGGGACACCATATATTTT.

The chain has TRBV10-3 and TRBJ2-1; 13 nucleotides align to TRBD2. CDR3 length: 15 residues. CDR1 is ENHRY, CDR2 SYGVKD, per germline. The trim removed 7 bases at V and 6 bases at J, leaving 6 bases unmatched. The CDR3 here is CAITRTSGGRNEQFF. As DNA, the CDR3 is TGTGCCATCACCCGGACTAGCGGGGGACGCAATGAGCAGTTCTTC.

The V gene is TRBV20-1, the J gene TRBJ2-5, with D unclear. The CDR3 has 11 amino acids. The germline V and J ends were trimmed by 6 bases and 9 bases, with 14 bases remaining between them. Germline V CDR1 and CDR2: DFQATT, SNEGSKA (reference sequence). The CDR3 here is CSALFGFPQYF. CDR3 in DNA: TGCAGTGCCCTTTTCGGGTTTCCCCAGTACTTC.

The chain recombines TRBV21-1 with TRBJ1-1. TRBV21-1 is an annotated pseudogene. CDR3 length: 20 residues. The CDR3 DNA reads TGTGCCAGCAGCAAAGGTTACTGGTTGGGGGGGTTGGAGGCGAACACTGAAGCTTTCTTT. This sequence encodes CASSKGYWLGGLEANTEAFF.

V is TRBV7-6 and J is TRBJ1-4, with D uncertain. This CDR3 is built from 14 residues. V lost 5 bases to trimming and J lost 2 bases, with 9 bases between them. Germline V CDR1 and CDR2: SGHVS, FNYEAQ. In nucleotides, the CDR3 is TGTGCCAGCAGCCCAACCGGGACTAATGAAAAACTGTTTTTT. Amino acids: CASSPTGTNEKLFF.

The V and J genes are TRBV6-5 and TRBJ2-7, with D perhaps TRBD1 (6 bases). From germline, CDR1 is MNHEY and CDR2 SVGAGI. CDR3 length: 12 residues. Between the trimmed V and J ends, which lost 6 bases and 2 bases, there was a span of 8 bases. This chain's CDR3 is CASRDRPYEQYF. The CDR3 DNA reads TGTGCCAGCAGGGACAGACCCTACGAGCAGTACTTC.

This clone has just a few counts. J is TRBJ1-3 and V is TRBV7-8, with D uncertain. V lost 5 bases, J lost 0 bases, and 14 bases lay in between. Looked up from germline, CDR1 is SGHVS and CDR2 is FQNEAQ. CDR3 length: 16 amino acids. The CDR3 here is CASSPRGDSSGNTIYF. The CDR3 DNA reads as TGTGCCAGCAGCCCTAGAGGAGATAGCTCTGGAAACACCATATATTTT.